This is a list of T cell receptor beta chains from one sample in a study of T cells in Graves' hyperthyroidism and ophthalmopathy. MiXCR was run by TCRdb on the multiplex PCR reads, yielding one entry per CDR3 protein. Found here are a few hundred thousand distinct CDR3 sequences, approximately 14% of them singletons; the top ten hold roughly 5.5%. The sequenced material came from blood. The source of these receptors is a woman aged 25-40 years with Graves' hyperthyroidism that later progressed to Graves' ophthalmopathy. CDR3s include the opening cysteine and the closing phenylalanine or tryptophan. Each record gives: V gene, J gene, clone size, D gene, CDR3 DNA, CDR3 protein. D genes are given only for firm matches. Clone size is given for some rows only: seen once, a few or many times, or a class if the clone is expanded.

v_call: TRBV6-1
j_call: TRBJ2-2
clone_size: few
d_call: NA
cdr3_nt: TGTGCAGTGGGGGAGGGGGCCGGGGAGCTGTTTTTT
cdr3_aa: CAVGEGAGELFF

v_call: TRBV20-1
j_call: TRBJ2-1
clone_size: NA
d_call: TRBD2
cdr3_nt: TGCAGTGCTAGAGGGACTAGCGGGAGCTATGAGCAGTTCTTC
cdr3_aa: CSARGTSGSYEQFF

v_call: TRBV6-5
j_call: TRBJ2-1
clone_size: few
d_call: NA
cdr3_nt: TGTGCCAGCAGTTCGTATTTTAGCGGAAGCTCCTACAATGAGCAGTTCTTC
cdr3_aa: CASSSYFSGSSYNEQFF

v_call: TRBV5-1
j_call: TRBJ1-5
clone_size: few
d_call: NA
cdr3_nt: TGCGCCAGCAGCTTGGGGGACCGGAGTCAGCCCCAGCATTTT
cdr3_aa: CASSLGDRSQPQHF

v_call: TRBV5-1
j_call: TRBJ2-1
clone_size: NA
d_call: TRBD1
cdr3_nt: TGCGCCAGCAGCTTGGCAGACAGGGGGACCTACAATGAGCAGTTCTTC
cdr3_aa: CASSLADRGTYNEQFF

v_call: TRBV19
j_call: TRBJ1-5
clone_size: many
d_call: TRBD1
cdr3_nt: TGTGCCAGTAGTAAGACAGGGCCGCGGAATCAGCCCCAGCATTTT
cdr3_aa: CASSKTGPRNQPQHF

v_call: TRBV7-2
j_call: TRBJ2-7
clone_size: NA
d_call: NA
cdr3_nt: TGTGCCAGCAGCTCCCGGGGGGCCGTGGGGACAGTCCTTGAGCAGTACTTC
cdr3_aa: CASSSRGAVGTVLEQYF

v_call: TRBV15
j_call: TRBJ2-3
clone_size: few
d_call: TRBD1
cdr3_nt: TGTGCCACCAGCAGAGGTACCGGGACAGGAGATACGCAGTATTTT
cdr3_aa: CATSRGTGTGDTQYF

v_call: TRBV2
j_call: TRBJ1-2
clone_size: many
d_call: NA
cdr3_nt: TGTGCCAGCTACCCTGGTGGCTACACCTTC
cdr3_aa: CASYPGGYTF

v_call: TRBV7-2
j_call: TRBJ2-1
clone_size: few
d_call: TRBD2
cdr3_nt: TGTGCCAGCACCCGGACTAGGTCCCACAATGAGCAGTTCTTC
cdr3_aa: CASTRTRSHNEQFF

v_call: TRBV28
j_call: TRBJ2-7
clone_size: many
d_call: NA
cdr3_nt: TGTGCCAGCAGTCCCCACACGGGCGGAGGGTACGAGCAGTACTTC
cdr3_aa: CASSPHTGGGYEQYF

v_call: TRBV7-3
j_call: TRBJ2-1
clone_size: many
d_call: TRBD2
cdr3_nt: TGTGCCAGCAGCTTGACTAGCGGGAGGGCCTACAATGAGCAGTTCTTC
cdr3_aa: CASSLTSGRAYNEQFF

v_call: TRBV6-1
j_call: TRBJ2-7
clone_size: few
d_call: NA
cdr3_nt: TGTGCCAGCAGTGAAACCCGGGGCTACGAGCAGTACTTC
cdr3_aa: CASSETRGYEQYF

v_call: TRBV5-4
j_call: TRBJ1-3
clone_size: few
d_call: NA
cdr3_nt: TGTGCCAGCAGCTTGGCCGGGGGCTCTGGAAACACCATATATTTT
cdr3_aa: CASSLAGGSGNTIYF

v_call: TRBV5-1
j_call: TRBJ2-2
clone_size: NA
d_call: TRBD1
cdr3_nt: TGCGCCAGCAGCTTGTATGCCGGGACAGCGAACACCGGGGAGCTGTTTTTT
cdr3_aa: CASSLYAGTANTGELFF

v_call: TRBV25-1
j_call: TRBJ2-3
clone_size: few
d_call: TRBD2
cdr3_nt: TGTGCCAGCAGTGACGGGACTAGCGGGACATTAATAGATACGCAGTATTTT
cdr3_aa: CASSDGTSGTLIDTQYF

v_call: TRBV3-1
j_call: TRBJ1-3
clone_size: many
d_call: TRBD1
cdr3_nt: TGTGCCACCGGGACAGGGTCCTCTGGAAACACCATATATTTT
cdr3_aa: CATGTGSSGNTIYF

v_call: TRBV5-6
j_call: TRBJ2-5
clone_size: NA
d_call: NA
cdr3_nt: TGTGCCAGCAGCTCCCCCAAGGGCCAAGAGACCCAGTACTTC
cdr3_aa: CASSSPKGQETQYF

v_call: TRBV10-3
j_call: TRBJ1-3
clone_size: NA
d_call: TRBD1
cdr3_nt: TGTGCCATCACCAGGGGGCCTGGAAACACCATATATTTT
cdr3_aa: CAITRGPGNTIYF

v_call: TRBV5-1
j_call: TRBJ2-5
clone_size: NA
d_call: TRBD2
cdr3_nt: TGCGCCAGCAGCGAGGTGACTAGCGCAAGACGGTACTTC
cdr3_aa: CASSEVTSARRYF

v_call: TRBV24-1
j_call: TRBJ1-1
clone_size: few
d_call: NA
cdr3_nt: TGTGCCACCCTCCCCTCGGGGGGCACTGAAGCTTTCTTT
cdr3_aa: CATLPSGGTEAFF

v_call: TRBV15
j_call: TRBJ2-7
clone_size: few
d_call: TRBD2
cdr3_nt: TGTGCCACCAGCAGTTCCCCTTTGTTGGGAGGGCCGAAGGAGCAGTACTTC
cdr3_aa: CATSSSPLLGGPKEQYF

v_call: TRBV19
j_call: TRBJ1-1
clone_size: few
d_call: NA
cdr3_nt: TGTGCCAGTAGGGTGGACAGCCAAATGAACACTGAAGCTTTCTTT
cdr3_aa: CASRVDSQMNTEAFF

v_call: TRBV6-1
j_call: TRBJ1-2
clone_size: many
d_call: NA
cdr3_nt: TGTGCCAGCAGTGAACTAAACTATGGCTACACCTTC
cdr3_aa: CASSELNYGYTF

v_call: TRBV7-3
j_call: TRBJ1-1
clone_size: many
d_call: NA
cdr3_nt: TGTGCCAGCAGCTTTTCGGATCGCACTGAAGCTTTCTTT
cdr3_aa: CASSFSDRTEAFF

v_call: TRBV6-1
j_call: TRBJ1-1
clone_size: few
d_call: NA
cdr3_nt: TGTGCCAGCGGTAGACAGCTCAACACTGAAGCTTTCTTT
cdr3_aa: CASGRQLNTEAFF

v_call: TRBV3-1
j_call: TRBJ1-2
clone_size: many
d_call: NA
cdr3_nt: TGTGCCAGCAGCCAAGAGTTTAACTATGGCTACACCTTC
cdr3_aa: CASSQEFNYGYTF

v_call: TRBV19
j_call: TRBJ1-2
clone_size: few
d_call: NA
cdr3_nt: TGTGCCAGTAGTATACCCGGGGCAGTTGATTTCTATGGCTACACCTTC
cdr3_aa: CASSIPGAVDFYGYTF

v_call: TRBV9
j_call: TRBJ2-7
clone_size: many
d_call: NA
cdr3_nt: TGTGCCAGCAGCGTAGGGAGCGGCCTCTCCTACGAGCAGTACTTC
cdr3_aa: CASSVGSGLSYEQYF

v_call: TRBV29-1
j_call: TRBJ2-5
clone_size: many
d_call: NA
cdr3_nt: TGCAGCACCACCAAGGGAGAGACCCAGTACTTC
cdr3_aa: CSTTKGETQYF

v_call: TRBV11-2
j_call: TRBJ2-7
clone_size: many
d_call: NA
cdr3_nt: TGTGCCAGCAGCCCCTTTAGCGAGCAGTACTTC
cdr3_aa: CASSPFSEQYF

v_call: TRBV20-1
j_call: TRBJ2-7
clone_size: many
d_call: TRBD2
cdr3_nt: TGCAGTGCAGAGGGACTAGCGGGAGGGGACGAGCAGTACTTC
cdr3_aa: CSAEGLAGGDEQYF

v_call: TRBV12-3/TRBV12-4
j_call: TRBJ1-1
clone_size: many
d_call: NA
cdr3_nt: TGTGCCAGCAGTTCAGGGTCGCTATCAGCTTTCTTT
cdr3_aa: CASSSGSLSAFF